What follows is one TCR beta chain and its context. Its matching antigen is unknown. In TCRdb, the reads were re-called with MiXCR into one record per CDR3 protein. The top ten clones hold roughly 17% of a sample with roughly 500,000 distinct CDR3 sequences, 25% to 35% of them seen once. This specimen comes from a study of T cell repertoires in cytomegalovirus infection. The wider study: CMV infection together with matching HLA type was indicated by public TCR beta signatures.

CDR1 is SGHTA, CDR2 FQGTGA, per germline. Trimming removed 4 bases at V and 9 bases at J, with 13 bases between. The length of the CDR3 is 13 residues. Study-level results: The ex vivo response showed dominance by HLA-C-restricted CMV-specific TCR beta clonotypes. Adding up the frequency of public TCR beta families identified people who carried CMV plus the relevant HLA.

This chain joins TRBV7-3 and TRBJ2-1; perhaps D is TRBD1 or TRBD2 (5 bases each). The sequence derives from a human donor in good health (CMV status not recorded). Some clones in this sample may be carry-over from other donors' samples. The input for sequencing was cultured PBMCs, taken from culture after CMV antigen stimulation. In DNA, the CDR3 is TGTGCCAGCAGCTCGATCGGGACCTCTGAGCAGTTCTTC. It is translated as CASSSIGTSEQFF.